This T cell receptor beta chain was identified during a study of blood T cell repertoires in COVID-19. Data came from immunoSEQ multiplex PCR; TCRdb stores just in-frame clones and leaves some out. Seen here are over 150,000 clones, roughly 89% observed once, and the top ten hold 10%. This CDR3 contains 14 residues. CDR1 SGHNT and CDR2 YYREEE come from the germline V gene (reference sequence). Unmatched junction bases numbered 4, after V lost 5 bases and J lost 7 bases. The rearrangement joins TRBV5-4 to TRBJ1-6, with 9 bases matching TRBD1. The sample comprised peripheral blood. This clonotype was obtained from a woman in her 70s with COVID-19, enrolled during active disease. The CDR3 DNA follows: TGTGCCAGCAGTCGGGACAGGGACAATTCACCCCTCCACTTT. Translating gives CASSRDRDNSPLHF.